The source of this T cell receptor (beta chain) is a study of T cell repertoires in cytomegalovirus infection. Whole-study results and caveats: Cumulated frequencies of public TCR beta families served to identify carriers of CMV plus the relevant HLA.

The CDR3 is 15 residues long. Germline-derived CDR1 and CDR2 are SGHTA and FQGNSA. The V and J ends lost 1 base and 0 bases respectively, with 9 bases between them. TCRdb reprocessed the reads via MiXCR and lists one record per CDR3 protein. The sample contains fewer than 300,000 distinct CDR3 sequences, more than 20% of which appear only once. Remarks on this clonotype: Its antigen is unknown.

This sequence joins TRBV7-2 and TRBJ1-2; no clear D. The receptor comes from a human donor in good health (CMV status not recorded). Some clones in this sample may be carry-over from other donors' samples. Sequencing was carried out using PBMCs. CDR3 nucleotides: TGTGCCAGCAGCTTAGATCCAGTCTCTAACTATGGCTACACCTTC. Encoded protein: CASSLDPVSNYGYTF.